These T cell receptor beta chains were read from a single sample in a study of CD8 T cells in ankylosing spondylitis. TCRdb processed the 5' RACE reads anew with MiXCR; each CDR3 protein has one entry. The sample carries about 390,000 distinct CDR3 sequences, under 25% recorded once. The sample consisted of blood, either unsorted or a sorted T cell fraction (not recorded which). The source is a male donor with ankylosing spondylitis. CDR3s include the opening cysteine and the closing phenylalanine or tryptophan. The D gene is left open where the match is weak. A clone size is listed for some rows: how often the clone was seen (once, few, many), or a class if it is expanded.

>-|TRBD1|TRBV10-3|TRBJ1-5
CAIRNDRGNQPQHF
TGTGCCATCAGAAATGACAGGGGAAATCAGCCCCAGCATTTT
>few|TRBD2|TRBV4-3|TRBJ2-3
CASSQDPAGGATDTQYF
TGCGCCAGCAGCCAAGATCCAGCGGGAGGGGCAACAGATACGCAGTATTTT
>-|-|TRBV6-1|TRBJ1-2
CASSPRGQDTSGGYTF
TGTGCCAGCAGTCCACGGGGGCAGGACACATCTGGTGGCTACACCTTC
>-|-|TRBV4-1|TRBJ2-2
CASSQPSVLATGELFF
TGCGCCAGCAGCCAACCCTCCGTCCTGGCCACCGGGGAGCTGTTTTTT
>few|TRBD2|TRBV7-2|TRBJ2-7
CASSQGLAFSYEQYF
TGTGCCAGCAGCCAGGGACTAGCTTTCTCCTACGAGCAGTACTTC
>many|TRBD1|TRBV5-1|TRBJ2-1
CASSLGTGGMGNEQFF
TGCGCCAGCAGCTTGGGGACAGGGGGCATGGGCAATGAGCAGTTCTTC
>few|TRBD1|TRBV7-7|TRBJ2-2
CASSLQGANTGELFF
TGTGCCAGCAGCTTACAGGGGGCGAACACCGGGGAGCTGTTTTTT
>-|TRBD1|TRBV6-5|TRBJ1-5
CASSYSGGQGNQPQHF
TGTGCCAGCAGTTACTCTGGGGGACAGGGGAATCAGCCCCAGCATTTT
>-|TRBD2|TRBV11-3|TRBJ2-1
CASSPASGRIYNEQFF
TGTGCCAGCAGCCCGGCTAGCGGGAGGATATACAATGAGCAGTTCTTC
>-|-|TRBV29-1|TRBJ2-4
CSVGATAAKNIQYF
TGCAGCGTTGGGGCGACTGCAGCCAAAAACATTCAGTACTTC
>few|-|TRBV10-3|TRBJ1-1
CAISESGQPNTEAFF
TGTGCCATCAGTGAGTCCGGGCAGCCGAACACTGAAGCTTTCTTT
>-|TRBD1|TRBV18|TRBJ1-2
CASSPGTGNYGYTF
TGTGCCAGCTCACCAGGGACAGGGAACTATGGCTACACCTTC
>-|TRBD1|TRBV7-2|TRBJ2-2
CASSLHRGGRTGELFF
TGTGCCAGCAGCCTCCACAGGGGTGGGCGGACCGGGGAGCTGTTTTTT
>-|-|TRBV18|TRBJ2-1
CASSLGTPATSEQFF
TGTGCCAGCTCACTGGGGACGCCGGCCACCTCTGAGCAGTTCTTC
>-|-|TRBV11-1|TRBJ2-7
CASSLLGQSYYEQYF
TGTGCCAGCAGCTTATTAGGACAGTCGTACTACGAGCAGTACTTC
>-|-|TRBV28|TRBJ2-7
CASSLRRGKGWDEQYF
TGTGCCAGCAGTTTGAGAAGGGGCAAGGGATGGGACGAGCAGTACTTC
>-|-|TRBV20-1|TRBJ2-1
CSANTGLSHGQFF
TGCAGTGCTAACACAGGACTATCCCATGGGCAGTTCTTC
>once|TRBD2|TRBV5-6|TRBJ2-7
CASSFMGTSATYEQYF
TGTGCCAGCAGCTTCATGGGGACTAGCGCAACCTACGAGCAGTACTTC
>many|-|TRBV29-1|TRBJ1-1
CSVESQGGTEAFF
TGCAGCGTTGAGTCACAGGGTGGAACTGAAGCTTTCTTT
>-|-|TRBV6-1|TRBJ2-1
CASSDYRGYNEQFF
TGTGCCAGCAGTGACTATAGGGGGTACAATGAGCAGTTCTTC
>few|-|TRBV18|TRBJ1-2
CASSPSGVGASGYTF
TGTGCCAGCTCACCATCCGGGGTTGGGGCCAGTGGCTACACCTTC
>-|TRBD1|TRBV28|TRBJ2-6
CASSRTGYGANVLTF
TGTGCCAGCAGTCGGACAGGTTACGGGGCCAACGTCCTGACTTTC
>few|-|TRBV7-2|TRBJ1-5
CASSPAGQSNQPQHF
TGTGCCAGCAGCCCAGCTGGACAGTCCAATCAGCCCCAGCATTTT
>few|-|TRBV9|TRBJ2-1
CASSVRASNYNEQFF
TGTGCCAGCAGCGTGCGCGCATCCAATTACAATGAGCAGTTCTTC
>few|TRBD1|TRBV19|TRBJ2-1
CASSIQGAGNEQFF
TGTGCCAGTAGTATTCAGGGGGCTGGGAATGAGCAGTTCTTC
>few|-|TRBV6-6|TRBJ1-2
CASSYSGHPSIF
TGTGCCAGCAGTTACTCAGGTCATCCCTCGATCTTC
>-|-|TRBV29-1|TRBJ2-3
CSVTGNTDTQYF
TGCAGCGTCACGGGTAACACAGATACGCAGTATTTT
>-|TRBD2|TRBV3-1|TRBJ2-5
CASSQENSGRGETQYF
TGTGCCAGCAGCCAAGAAAATAGCGGGCGAGGAGAGACCCAGTACTTC
>few|-|TRBV3-1|TRBJ2-7
CASSQDRHRSKEQYF
TGTGCCAGCAGCCAAGATCGCCACAGGTCTAAAGAGCAGTACTTC
>many|-|TRBV7-6|TRBJ1-6
CASSLATANNSPLHF
TGTGCCAGCAGCTTAGCGACAGCTAATAATTCACCCCTCCACTTT
>many|-|TRBV10-3|TRBJ2-1
CAIAYSDLYNEQFF
TGTGCCATCGCATACAGTGACCTATACAATGAGCAGTTCTTC
>-|TRBD2|TRBV29-1|TRBJ2-5
CSVPLAGRAETQYF
TGCAGCGTGCCTCTAGCGGGACGTGCCGAGACCCAGTACTTC
>few|TRBD2|TRBV5-1|TRBJ2-1
CASSYVTSRRYNEQFF
TGCGCCAGCAGCTACGTGACTAGCAGACGCTACAATGAGCAGTTCTTC
>-|-|TRBV7-8|TRBJ1-6
CASSLVGVGQGNSPLHF
TGTGCCAGCAGCTTAGTTGGGGTCGGGCAGGGCAATTCACCCCTCCACTTT
>few|-|TRBV2|TRBJ2-1
CASEWINEQFF
TGTGCCAGCGAATGGATCAATGAGCAGTTCTTC
>few|-|TRBV12-3/TRBV12-4|TRBJ2-1
CASSSGSGGNEQFF
TGTGCCAGCAGTTCGGGTTCAGGAGGGAATGAGCAGTTCTTC
>-|-|TRBV7-2|TRBJ1-1
CASSLRPGETTEAFF
TGTGCCAGCAGCTTAAGACCAGGGGAGACCACTGAAGCTTTCTTT
>few|TRBD1|TRBV28|TRBJ1-5
CASSFSGQVNQPQHF
TGTGCCAGCAGTTTCTCGGGACAGGTTAATCAGCCCCAGCATTTT
>-|TRBD2|TRBV7-2|TRBJ2-1
CASSLDWGGEQFF
TGTGCCAGCAGCTTAGACTGGGGGGGTGAGCAGTTCTTC
>-|-|TRBV3-1|TRBJ1-1
CASSPRKTVVNTEAFF
TGTGCCAGCAGCCCACGTAAGACAGTAGTCAACACTGAAGCTTTCTTT
>-|TRBD2|TRBV10-3|TRBJ2-7
CAISGNSGSSYEQYF
TGTGCCATCAGTGGGAATAGCGGGAGTTCCTACGAGCAGTACTTC
>-|TRBD2|TRBV24-1|TRBJ2-1
CATGGTSFYNEQFF
TGTGCCACCGGCGGGACTAGTTTTTACAATGAGCAGTTCTTC
>-|-|TRBV27|TRBJ2-2
CATRSLAEGPRGTGELFF
TGTGCCACCCGGTCCTTGGCGGAAGGCCCAAGGGGCACCGGGGAGCTGTTTTTT
>few|-|TRBV20-1|TRBJ2-3
CSASGTPIDTQYF
TGCAGTGCTTCCGGGACTCCTATTGATACGCAGTATTTT
>-|TRBD2|TRBV10-3|TRBJ2-2
CAISEPGTSGFGTGELFF
TGTGCCATCAGTGAGCCCGGGACTAGCGGGTTCGGCACCGGGGAGCTGTTTTTT
>few|TRBD2|TRBV20-1|TRBJ2-1
CSARGVAGANNEQFF
TGCAGTGCTAGAGGGGTAGCGGGAGCAAACAATGAGCAGTTCTTC
>many|-|TRBV4-2|TRBJ2-7
CASSQVWDSSYEQYF
TGTGCCAGCAGCCAAGTGTGGGACTCCTCCTACGAGCAGTACTTC
>-|TRBD1|TRBV7-9|TRBJ2-7
CASSVQGASGEQYF
TGTGCCAGCAGCGTACAGGGGGCATCGGGCGAGCAGTACTTC
>once|-|TRBV15|TRBJ2-7
CATSALSRGSAPYEQYF
TGTGCCACCAGCGCACTTTCAAGGGGGTCCGCTCCCTACGAGCAGTACTTC
>-|-|TRBV5-1|TRBJ2-3
CASSPGTTSTDTQYF
TGCGCCAGCAGCCCCGGGACGACTAGCACAGATACGCAGTATTTT
>-|-|TRBV12-3/TRBV12-4|TRBJ2-1
CASSLRGRVDNEQFF
TGTGCCAGCAGCTTACGGGGCCGGGTGGACAATGAGCAGTTCTTC
>-|TRBD2|TRBV7-2|TRBJ2-5
CASRVTSGSSETQYF
TGTGCCAGCAGGGTCACTAGCGGGAGCTCTGAGACCCAGTACTTC
>few|TRBD2|TRBV28|TRBJ2-1
CASSFPGREANNEQFF
TGTGCCAGCAGTTTCCCCGGCCGGGAGGCCAACAATGAGCAGTTCTTC
>few|-|TRBV20-1|TRBJ2-1
CSEVAKENEQFF
TGCAGTGAGGTCGCCAAAGAGAATGAGCAGTTCTTC
>few|-|TRBV7-9|TRBJ2-5
CASTQGGETQYF
TGTGCCAGCACCCAGGGGGGAGAGACCCAGTACTTC
>-|TRBD2|TRBV20-1|TRBJ2-2
CSAAALAVNTGELFF
TGCAGTGCCGCTGCCCTAGCGGTTAACACCGGGGAGCTGTTTTTT